This entry lists 4 T cell receptor beta chains sequenced from one sample in a study of radiotherapy plus CTLA-4 blockade in lung cancer. Repertoires were generated with immunoSEQ multiplex PCR, while TCRdb's copy carries only in-frame clones and drops some. The sample holds around 100,000 clones, about four fifths seen once. Here the sequenced sample was peripheral blood, taken from a patient treated with radiotherapy plus ipilimumab. The receptors stem from a human donor with non-small cell lung cancer that progressed on radiotherapy plus ipilimumab. Some clones in this sample may be carry-over from other donors' samples.

The genes are TRBV4-2 and TRBJ2-3; TRBD2 matches at 7 bases. CDR1 is LGHNA, CDR2 YNFKEQ, per germline. This CDR3 contains 16 residues. J gave up 0 bases and V 0 bases, and 3 bases lay outside the gene matches. CDR3 sequence: CASSQDLAVSTDTQYF. DNA for the CDR3: TGTGCCAGCAGCCAAGATCTAGCGGTGAGCACAGATACGCAGTATTTT.

This chain connects TRBV6-6 to TRBJ1-2; a possible D gene is TRBD1 (6 bases). V was pared by 11 bases and J by 5 bases, with 15 bases between. CDR1 is MNHNY, CDR2 SVGAGI, per germline (reference sequence). The CDR3 extends over 12 amino acids. CDR3 protein: CAHAPGAYGYTF. The CDR3 bases are TGTGCCCACGCCCCGGGGGCTTATGGCTACACCTTC.

This clone was found once. V is TRBV5-1 and J is TRBJ1-5, with D possibly matching TRBD1 (6 bases). CDR1 is SGHRS, CDR2 YFSETQ, per germline. The CDR3 loop spans 14 amino acids. V was shortened by 0 bases and J by 5 bases, with 9 bases between the two germline ends. The CDR3 here is CASSLGQADQPQHF. For the CDR3, the DNA is TGCGCCAGCAGCTTGGGACAGGCCGATCAGCCCCAGCATTTT.

This chain links TRBV2 with TRBJ1-5; 8 nucleotides agree with TRBD1. CDR1 and CDR2 from the germline V gene are SNHLY and FYNNEI. The ends lost 6 bases at V and 0 bases at J; junction bases unmatched: 4. The CDR3 is 15 amino acids. CDR3 loop: CASRDRDYSNQPQHF. In DNA, the CDR3 is TGTGCCAGCAGGGACAGGGACTATAGCAATCAGCCCCAGCATTTT.